These 6 T cell receptor beta chains came from one sample sequenced in a study of Graves' ophthalmopathy and Graves' hyperthyroidism. RNA transcripts served as template for amplifying TCR beta CDR3 sequences. Amplification began with first-round RT-PCR using HTBI primers, then second-round multiplex PCR was performed. MiXCR was run by TCRdb on the multiplex PCR reads, yielding one entry per CDR3 protein. The profile shows approximately 480,000 distinct CDR3 sequences, approximately 15% of them singletons. Sequencing input: blood. Every receptor here comes from a woman in her twenties or thirties with Graves' ophthalmopathy.

With regard to this clonotype: Its ends do not fully match the called genes, so a read error is possible. The chain carries TRBV2 and TRBJ1-6; 11 bases match TRBD1. Germline lookup yields CDR1 SNHLY and CDR2 FYNNEI. This CDR3 spans 15 amino acids. As DNA, the CDR3 is TGTGCCAGCAGGGAAGGGGACAGGGGGAATTCACCCCTCCACTTT. It specifies CASREGDRGNSPLHF.

This clonotype was seen repeatedly, ten times or more. The J gene is TRBJ2-7, the V gene TRBV5-1; a possible D gene is TRBD1 (6 bases). The CDR3 covers 13 residues. V lost 4 bases to trimming and J lost 2 bases, with 10 bases between them. Germline V gives CDR1 SGHRS, CDR2 YFSETQ. CDR3: CASSRDTAYEQYF. CDR3 in DNA: TGCGCCAGCAGCCGGGACACCGCCTACGAGCAGTACTTC.

At least ten counts were recorded for this clonotype. The chain links TRBV19 to TRBJ1-5, with unresolved D. This CDR3 spans 14 amino acids. Per germline, CDR1 LNHDA and CDR2 SQIVND (reference sequence). CDR3 nucleotides: TGTGCTACCAAGGATGGCAGACGCAATCAGCCCCAGCATTTT. The encoded protein is CATKDGRRNQPQHF.

This clonotype was found many times. The chain is built from TRBV7-3 and TRBJ1-1; D unclear. CDR3 size: 13 residues. Germline V lookup: CDR1 SGHTA, CDR2 FQGTGA. The V and J ends lost 4 bases and 4 bases respectively, with 10 bases between them. For the CDR3, the DNA is TGTGCCAGCAGCTATAACGGTGGCACTGAAGCTTTCTTT. Translating gives CASSYNGGTEAFF.

This clonotype was recorded many times. This rearrangement joins TRBV6-5 to TRBJ2-2; TRBD1 matches at 9 bases. CDR3 length equals 18 residues. V shed 4 bases and J 3 bases; nucleotides not matched to a gene: 12. From germline, CDR1 is MNHEY and CDR2 SVGAGI. For the CDR3, the DNA is TGTGCCAGCAGTTCCTTAAGGGACAGGGTATCGGACACCGGGGAGCTGTTTTTT. Translated, it gives CASSSLRDRVSDTGELFF.

This clonotype has at least ten counts. V gene TRBV5-1 combines with J gene TRBJ2-2; no clear D gene. This CDR3 has 13 amino acids. V shed 2 bases and J shed 7 bases, with 9 bases lying between them. Germline V gene data show CDR1 as SGHRS and CDR2 as YFSETQ. The CDR3 here is CASSLDQRGELFF. CDR3 coding DNA: TGCGCCAGCAGCTTAGACCAACGCGGGGAGCTGTTTTTT.